The TCR beta chain under discussion was sequenced for a study of cytomegalovirus exposure and HLA in healthy donors. It was with 60 Vbeta and 13 Jbeta primers that the PCR ran. The assay was immunoSEQ multiplex PCR, and TCRdb's table has in-frame clones only and misses some. Among 150,000 to 200,000 clones listed, 65% to 90% were seen once. General study points: In an earlier analysis, productive rearrangement rates for most beta V segments clustered near 87% or 30%. In a later analysis, HLA-C alleles had the fewest associated TCRs, DRB1 alleles the most.

Worth noting for this clone: The target antigen is unknown.

The source material was PBMCs. The sequence was obtained from a human donor in good health.

CDR3 loop: CASSEAGGGVHTEAFF. The CDR3 DNA reads TGTGCCAGCAGTGAAGCCGGTGGGGGGGTTCACACTGAAGCTTTCTTT. This chain joins TRBV2 and TRBJ1-1; a possible D gene is TRBD1 (5 bases). This CDR3 spans 16 amino acids. Trimming left V 0 bases short and J 3 bases short, with 14 bases between. CDR1 and CDR2 from the germline V gene are SNHLY and FYNNEI. The full variable domain, with the rest looked up from reference TRBV2 and TRBJ1-1, is EPEVTQTPSHQVTQMGQEVILRCVPISNHLYFYWYRQILGQKVEFLVSFYNNEISEKSEIFDDQFSVERPDGSNFTLKIRSTKLEDSAMYFCASSEAGGGVHTEAFFGQGTRLTVV.